This T cell receptor (beta chain) originates from a study of blood T cell repertoires in COVID-19. Study-wide background: Collection of acute and convalescent COVID-19 samples took place in the United States, Italy and Spain. From T cells, B-cell-depleted T cells, or PBMCs came the material, which was cDNA or gDNA.

The length of the CDR3 is 14 residues. Per the germline V gene, CDR1 is MGHRA and CDR2 is YSYEKL. Trimming took off 4 bases at V and 6 bases at J, with 13 bases between the two ends. Original processing notes: Estimation of nucleated cell counts relied on the amplification of reference gene primers. The assay was immunoSEQ multiplex PCR, and TCRdb's table has in-frame clones only and misses some. Clone size and V and J calls were adopted from that table, with D and trimming inferred from the DNA. This table holds 90,000 to 140,000 clones, about four fifths found once. This sequence originates from a woman of 80 years or more with acute or convalescent COVID-19. The sample consisted of peripheral blood. The V and J genes are TRBV4-1 and TRBJ1-5; D is perhaps TRBD1 (5 bases). The DNA of the CDR3 is TGCGCCAGCAGCCCTGCGGGGGGAGGTCAGCCCCAGCATTTT. It encodes CASSPAGGGQPQHF.